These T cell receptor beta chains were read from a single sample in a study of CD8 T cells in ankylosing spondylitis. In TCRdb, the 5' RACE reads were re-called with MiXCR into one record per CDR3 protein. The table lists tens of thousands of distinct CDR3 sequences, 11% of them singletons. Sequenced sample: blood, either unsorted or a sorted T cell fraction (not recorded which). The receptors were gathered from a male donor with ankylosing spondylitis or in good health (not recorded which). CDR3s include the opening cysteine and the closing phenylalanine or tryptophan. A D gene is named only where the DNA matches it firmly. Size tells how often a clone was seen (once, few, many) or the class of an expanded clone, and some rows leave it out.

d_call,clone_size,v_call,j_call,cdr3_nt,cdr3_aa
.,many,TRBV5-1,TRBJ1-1,TGCGCCAGCAGCCCCGAGAGGGGTTACACTGAAGCTTTCTTT,CASSPERGYTEAFF
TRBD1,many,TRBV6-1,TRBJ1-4,TGTGCCAGCAGTGAAGTATTGGGGACAGGGGATAAAAAACTGTTTTTT,CASSEVLGTGDKKLFF
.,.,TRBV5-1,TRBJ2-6,TGCGCCAGCAGCAGAACGGGTTCTGGGGCCAACGTCCTGACTTTC,CASSRTGSGANVLTF
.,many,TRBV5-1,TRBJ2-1,TGCGCCAGCAGTTTAGATGAGCAGTTCTTC,CASSLDEQFF
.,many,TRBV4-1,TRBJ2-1,TGCGCCAGCAGCCAAGATCCGCGGCGTGAGCAGTTCTTC,CASSQDPRREQFF
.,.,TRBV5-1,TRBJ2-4,TGCGCCAGCAGCGCGGACACCCGGGACATTCAGTACTTC,CASSADTRDIQYF
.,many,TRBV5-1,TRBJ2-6,TGCGCCAGCAGCGGGATCCTAAGCTCTGGGGCCAACGTCCTGACTTTC,CASSGILSSGANVLTF
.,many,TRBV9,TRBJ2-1,TGTGCCAGCAGCGGACGCCGACAGGAGAGCTCCTACAATGAGCAGTTCTTC,CASSGRRQESSYNEQFF
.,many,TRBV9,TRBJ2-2,TGTGCCAGCAGCGTAGCGGGGCGTGACACCGGGGAGCTGTTTTTT,CASSVAGRDTGELFF
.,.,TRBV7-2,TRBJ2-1,TGTGCCAGCAGACCGGGGCCCAACAATGAGCAGTTCTTC,CASRPGPNNEQFF
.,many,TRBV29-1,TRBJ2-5,TGCAGCGTTGTATTTTCTCCGGAGACCCAGTACTTC,CSVVFSPETQYF
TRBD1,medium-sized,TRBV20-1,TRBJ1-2,TGCAGTGCTGCCTTAGTCATGACAGGGGCCTATGGCTACACCTTC,CSAALVMTGAYGYTF
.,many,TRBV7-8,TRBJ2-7,TGTGCCAGCAGCTTACACAGGACCTACGAGCAGTACTTC,CASSLHRTYEQYF